The 13 T cell receptor beta chains reported below all come from one sample, sequenced in a study of blood T cell repertoires in COVID-19. The assay was immunoSEQ multiplex PCR, and TCRdb's table has in-frame clones only and misses some. The table has 100,000 to 150,000 clones, 75% to 90% seen once. The sequenced material came from peripheral blood. These receptors were collected from a man aged 45-60 years with active or convalescent COVID-19.

The V call is TRBV27, the J call TRBJ1-2; TRBD1 is a possible D gene (6 bases). Germline V CDR1 and CDR2: MNHEY, SMNVEV (reference sequence). Trimming shortened V by 5 bases and J by 4 bases, and 11 bases separated the two germline ends. This CDR3 is 13 amino acids long. CDR3 protein: CASSPGGPYGYTF. In DNA, the CDR3 is TGTGCCAGCAGTCCGGGGGGGCCCTATGGCTACACCTTC.

V usage is TRBV5-1 and J usage is TRBJ2-5, with a weak D call TRBD1 (6 bases). The germline gives CDR1 SGHRS, CDR2 YFSETQ. Trimming removed 2 bases at V and 2 bases at J, with 13 bases between. The CDR3 spans 15 residues. The CDR3 here is CASSFRDTPQETQYF. In nucleotides, the CDR3 is TGCGCCAGCAGCTTCCGGGACACCCCACAAGAGACCCAGTACTTC.

The J gene is TRBJ1-1, the V gene TRBV10-3; possibly TRBD1 for D (6 bases). Germline assignment: CDR1 ENHRY and CDR2 SYGVKD. V lost 9 bases and J 3 bases, leaving 17 bases between the germline ends. This CDR3 comprises 14 residues. The CDR3 here is CAIRSGTPHTEAFF. The CDR3, as DNA: TGTGCCATACGCTCTGGGACACCTCACACTGAAGCTTTCTTT.

This chain joins TRBV11-2 and TRBJ2-2, with TRBD1 matching over 7 bases. From germline, CDR1 is SGHAT and CDR2 FQNNGV. The CDR3 length is 16 residues. The trim removed 2 bases at V and 1 base at J, leaving 4 bases unmatched. The CDR3 bases are TGTGCCAGCAGCTTAAACAGGGGAATGAACACCGGGGAGCTGTTTTTT. It is translated as CASSLNRGMNTGELFF.

The chain is built from TRBV5-1 and TRBJ2-3, with 14 bases lining up with TRBD2. The germline gives CDR1 SGHRS, CDR2 YFSETQ. The CDR3 sequence is 18 residues long. The V and J ends lost 4 bases and 1 base, in that order; junction bases with no gene match: 8. CDR3 in amino acids: CASSHRQGLAGGTDTQYF. The CDR3 DNA follows: TGCGCCAGCAGCCACCGACAGGGACTAGCGGGAGGCACAGATACGCAGTATTTT.

V gene TRBV15 combines with J gene TRBJ2-7; 7 bases are a match to TRBD1. After removal of 0 bases from V and 3 bases from J, the junction contained 5 bases not matched to a gene. This CDR3 has 15 amino acids. Germline CDR1 is LNHNV and CDR2 is YYDKDF (reference sequence). The CDR3 region has the DNA TGTGCCACCAGCAGAGATCCGGGACAGCACTACGAGCAGTACTTC. Its protein product is CATSRDPGQHYEQYF.

This sequence joins TRBV6-2 or TRBV6-3 and TRBJ2-2, with TRBD1 identical over 10 bases. After removal of 2 bases from V and 0 bases from J, the junction contained 0 bases not matched to a gene. The CDR3 consists of 16 residues. Germline V gives CDR1 MNHEY, CDR2 SVGEGT. The CDR3 DNA is TGTGCCAGCAGTTACGGACAGGGGGCGAACACCGGGGAGCTGTTTTTT. It is translated as CASSYGQGANTGELFF.

The chain employs TRBV19 and TRBJ2-1; D call uncertain. V dropped 4 bases and J dropped 5 bases, with 9 bases sitting between them. The CDR3 spans 13 residues. Germline V lookup: CDR1 LNHDA, CDR2 SQIVND (reference sequence). CDR3 bases: TGTGCCAGTAGTACTTGGCCCCACAATGAGCAGTTCTTC. It translates to CASSTWPHNEQFF.

The gene calls are TRBV2 and TRBJ2-1, with 15 bases lining up with TRBD2. The CDR3 runs 17 residues. Germline V gives CDR1 SNHLY, CDR2 FYNNEI. V lost 8 bases, J lost 7 bases, and 12 bases stayed unmatched. The CDR3 region is CASLFPGLAGGANEQFF. In DNA form, the CDR3 reads TGTGCCAGCCTTTTCCCGGGACTAGCGGGAGGAGCGAATGAGCAGTTCTTC.

The chain links TRBV5-6 to TRBJ2-2, with D tentatively TRBD2 (5 bases). The germline V gene encodes CDR1 SGHDT and CDR2 YYEEEE. The CDR3 totals 17 residues. Trimming stripped 5 bases from V and 0 bases from J, with 17 bases between. Here the CDR3 DNA reads TGTGCCAGCAGGGCCGGAGGTCGTTTCGCGAACACCGGGGAGCTGTTTTTT. Translation: CASRAGGRFANTGELFF. The entire variable domain, with the rest obtained from reference TRBV5-6 and TRBJ2-2, is as follows: DAGVTQSPTHLIKTRGQQVTLRCSPKSGHDTVSWYQQALGQGPQFIFQYYEEEERQRGNFPDRFSGHQFPNYSSELNVNALLLGDSALYLCASRAGGRFANTGELFFGEGSRLTVL.

The V call is TRBV12-5, the J call TRBJ2-1, with TRBD2 matching 8 bases. The CDR3 covers 15 residues. The germline V gene encodes CDR1 LGHNT and CDR2 FRNRAP. With 1 base clipped from V and 7 bases from J, the junction kept 6 bases outside the gene matches. CDR3 residues: CASGLGGGQLNEQFF. The DNA of the CDR3 is TGTGCTAGTGGTTTGGGCGGGGGGCAGTTGAATGAGCAGTTCTTC.

The V gene is TRBV10-3, the J gene TRBJ2-3; D unclear. CDR1 is ENHRY and CDR2 is SYGVKD in the germline V gene. The CDR3 consists of 14 residues. V shed 5 bases and J shed 0 bases, with 9 bases lying between them. CDR3 DNA: TGTGCCATCAGTTCCATGGCTAGCACAGATACGCAGTATTTT. It encodes CAISSMASTDTQYF.

This rearrangement joins TRBV30 to TRBJ1-6, with a tentative D call TRBD1 (5 bases). Germline V CDR1 and CDR2: GTSNPN, SVGIG (reference sequence). With 3 bases removed from V and 1 base from J, the gap between germline ends came to 19 bases. CDR3 length equals 18 residues. The CDR3 DNA is TGTGCCTGGAGAAAAACTCCAGGGATAGGGTCCTATAATTCACCCCTCCACTTT. It encodes CAWRKTPGIGSYNSPLHF.